This T cell receptor (beta chain) was profiled in a study of blood T cell repertoires in COVID-19. About the study: Specimens from acute and convalescent COVID-19 originated in the United States, Italy and Spain. Sample material is recorded as cDNA or gDNA derived from T cells, B-cell-depleted T cells, or PBMCs.

In the authors' methods: The assay estimated nucleated cells by amplifying reference gene primers. TCRdb's table, derived via immunoSEQ multiplex PCR, lists solely in-frame clones and lacks some. V, J and clone size are taken as reported in that table, and D and trimming were inferred from the DNA itself. The table records 60,000 to 65,000 clones, 70% to 85% of them present only once. J was trimmed by 3 bases and V by 8 bases; bases with no gene match: 0. Germline assignment: CDR1 MNHEY and CDR2 SVGAGI. There are 11 residues in the CDR3. The sample was peripheral blood. The clonotype comes from a woman aged 60-75 years with acute or convalescent COVID-19. This chain links TRBV6-5 with TRBJ1-2; 7 bases align to TRBD1. The CDR3 region has the DNA TGTGCCAGCGGACAGGACTATGGCTACACCTTC. It codes for CASGQDYGYTF.